The T cell receptor (beta chain) under discussion was sequenced for a study of blood T cells in healthy people across ages. General study points: Observed TCR beta diversity per million T cells went down as age went up. This fall followed a roughly linear course with age. Unknown CMV status may confound age-related changes in expanded clones.

With respect to this clonotype: Its antigen remains unknown.

A sample-barcoded 5' primer and a J-beta primer mix were used in a second PCR of about 7 to 12 cycles. The authors tagged each cDNA molecule using a template-switch adaptor with 12 random nucleotides. TCRdb called the 5' RACE reads again in MiXCR, with one record for every CDR3 protein. The table lists 1.5 million to 2 million distinct CDR3 sequences, about 49% of them singletons. The CDR3 contains 18 residues. The V end lost 6 bases, the J end lost 0 bases, and 24 bases lay between the germline ends. CDR1 is DFQATT and CDR2 is SNEGSKA in the germline V gene (reference sequence). The sample taken for sequencing was blood. The chain employs TRBV20-1 and TRBJ2-1; D is possibly TRBD2 (6 bases). This sequence was found in a middle-aged woman in good health. The CDR3: CSASGRGLHTSSYNEQFF. Written as DNA, the CDR3 is TGCAGTGCCTCCGGCCGGGGACTCCACACGAGCTCCTACAATGAGCAGTTCTTC.